Listed below are T cell receptor beta chains from one sample, sequenced in a study of T cells in Graves' hyperthyroidism and ophthalmopathy. A single record per CDR3 protein comes from TCRdb applying MiXCR to the multiplex PCR reads. The table records some 800,000 distinct CDR3 sequences, 38% of them present only once. Sequencing was done on a sample of blood. These receptors came from a man younger than 35 with Graves' hyperthyroidism. CDR3s include the opening cysteine and the closing phenylalanine or tryptophan. A D gene is named only where the DNA matches it firmly. Part of the rows lack a size; the others show once, few, many or a class for expanded clones.

CDR3aa: CASSVAGGREGRELFF
CDR3nt: TGTGCCAGCAGCGTGGCAGGGGGCAGGGAGGGTCGGGAGCTGTTTTTT
abundance: few
j_gene: TRBJ2-2
d_gene: .
v_gene: TRBV9

CDR3aa: CASSTGGGIATGELFF
CDR3nt: TGTGCCAGTAGTACCGGCGGTGGTATCGCCACCGGGGAGCTGTTTTTT
abundance: many
j_gene: TRBJ2-2
d_gene: .
v_gene: TRBV19

CDR3aa: CASSPGGGDEQYF
CDR3nt: TGTGCCAGCAGCCCAGGCGGGGGTGACGAGCAGTACTTC
abundance: many
j_gene: TRBJ2-7
d_gene: TRBD2
v_gene: TRBV7-6

CDR3aa: CASSGQGNLQPQHF
CDR3nt: TGTGCCAGCAGTGGACAGGGGAACCTTCAGCCCCAGCATTTT
abundance: once
j_gene: TRBJ1-5
d_gene: TRBD1
v_gene: TRBV2

CDR3aa: CAGSLVVAGAYEQYF
CDR3nt: TGTGCCGGCAGCTTAGTGGTGGCAGGAGCCTACGAGCAGTACTTC
abundance: .
j_gene: TRBJ2-7
d_gene: .
v_gene: TRBV7-8

CDR3aa: CASSQFTGGKDEQYF
CDR3nt: TGTGCCAGCAGTCAGTTTACGGGGGGGAAGGACGAGCAGTACTTC
abundance: .
j_gene: TRBJ2-7
d_gene: TRBD2
v_gene: TRBV12-3/TRBV12-4

CDR3aa: CSALSGRHTGELFF
CDR3nt: TGCAGTGCTCTTAGCGGGAGACACACCGGGGAGCTGTTTTTT
abundance: many
j_gene: TRBJ2-2
d_gene: TRBD2
v_gene: TRBV20-1

CDR3aa: CASSEKIAGGASNYGYTF
CDR3nt: TGTGCCAGCAGTGAAAAGATCGCAGGGGGCGCTTCTAACTATGGCTACACCTTC
abundance: .
j_gene: TRBJ1-2
d_gene: TRBD1
v_gene: TRBV10-3

CDR3aa: CASSLNQGAREQYF
CDR3nt: TGTGCCAGCAGTTTAAACCAGGGGGCTCGCGAGCAGTACTTC
abundance: .
j_gene: TRBJ2-7
d_gene: TRBD1
v_gene: TRBV12-3/TRBV12-4

CDR3aa: CASSLGGPYSNQPQHF
CDR3nt: TGTGCCAGCAGTTTAGGAGGGCCGTATAGCAATCAGCCCCAGCATTTT
abundance: few
j_gene: TRBJ1-5
d_gene: .
v_gene: TRBV12-3/TRBV12-4

CDR3aa: CAISVLAGGLGEQYF
CDR3nt: TGTGCCATCAGTGTTCTAGCGGGAGGTTTGGGCGAGCAGTACTTC
abundance: many
j_gene: TRBJ2-7
d_gene: TRBD2
v_gene: TRBV10-3

CDR3aa: CATDHTGVSSQPQHF
CDR3nt: TGTGCCACCGACCACACAGGGGTTAGCAGCCAGCCCCAGCATTTT
abundance: .
j_gene: TRBJ1-5
d_gene: TRBD1
v_gene: TRBV19

CDR3aa: CASSETGDANYSNQPQHF
CDR3nt: TGTGCCAGCAGTGAGACAGGAGACGCCAATTATAGCAATCAGCCCCAGCATTTT
abundance: many
j_gene: TRBJ1-5
d_gene: .
v_gene: TRBV2

CDR3aa: CSAPKGTLNTEAFF
CDR3nt: TGCAGTGCCCCGAAAGGGACATTGAACACTGAAGCTTTCTTT
abundance: few
j_gene: TRBJ1-1
d_gene: .
v_gene: TRBV20-1

CDR3aa: CATLRDRGNTEAFF
CDR3nt: TGTGCCACCCTCCGGGACAGGGGGAACACTGAAGCTTTCTTT
abundance: .
j_gene: TRBJ1-1
d_gene: TRBD1
v_gene: TRBV10-3

CDR3aa: CASSSQGASYEQYF
CDR3nt: TGTGCCAGCAGCTCCCAGGGGGCGTCCTACGAGCAGTACTTC
abundance: many
j_gene: TRBJ2-7
d_gene: TRBD1
v_gene: TRBV7-2

CDR3aa: CATSDGTWAEAFF
CDR3nt: TGTGCCACCAGTGATGGGACATGGGCTGAAGCTTTCTTT
abundance: many
j_gene: TRBJ1-1
d_gene: .
v_gene: TRBV24-1

CDR3aa: CSVRGGRGETQYF
CDR3nt: TGCAGCGTTCGTGGGGGGCGAGGGGAGACCCAGTACTTC
abundance: many
j_gene: TRBJ2-5
d_gene: .
v_gene: TRBV29-1

CDR3aa: CASSFGGHETQYF
CDR3nt: TGTGCCAGCAGCTTTGGGGGGCACGAGACCCAGTACTTC
abundance: few
j_gene: TRBJ2-5
d_gene: .
v_gene: TRBV7-2

CDR3aa: CAISEPSQRTEKLFF
CDR3nt: TGTGCCATCAGTGAGCCCTCCCAACGAACTGAAAAACTGTTTTTT
abundance: .
j_gene: TRBJ1-4
d_gene: .
v_gene: TRBV10-3

CDR3aa: CASSVAIGIGELFF
CDR3nt: TGTGCCAGCAGCGTAGCAATAGGAATCGGGGAGCTGTTTTTT
abundance: .
j_gene: TRBJ2-2
d_gene: .
v_gene: TRBV9

CDR3aa: CASKLGYKEYEQYF
CDR3nt: TGTGCCAGCAAGCTTGGCTACAAGGAATACGAGCAGTACTTC
abundance: .
j_gene: TRBJ2-7
d_gene: .
v_gene: TRBV7-2

CDR3aa: CASSPRGWGTEAFF
CDR3nt: TGTGCCAGCTCACCACGGGGCTGGGGCACTGAAGCTTTCTTT
abundance: .
j_gene: TRBJ1-1
d_gene: .
v_gene: TRBV25-1

CDR3aa: CAISEANRGGSYEQYF
CDR3nt: TGTGCCATCAGTGAGGCTAACAGGGGAGGCTCCTACGAGCAGTACTTC
abundance: many
j_gene: TRBJ2-7
d_gene: .
v_gene: TRBV10-3